This T cell receptor beta chain originates from a study of persistence of HIV-infected CD4 T cells. Cells were stimulated nonspecifically with anti-CD3/anti-CD28 magnetic beads. CD4+ T cells upregulating both CD40 ligand and CD69 were sorted as responding cells. Deletions cut 4 bases from V and 11 bases from J, with 18 bases between. Germline V gene sequence: CDR1 MDHEN, CDR2 SYDVKM. The CDR3 is made up of 15 amino acids. Comment on this clone: Antigen specificity is unknown.

This was the immunoSEQ version 4 assay in survey mode. Sequencing was performed with immunoSEQ multiplex PCR; in TCRdb, only in-frame clones are kept and a portion is missing. The data contain 40,000 to 55,000 clones, approximately 90% of them seen just once; the ten biggest clones take up over 3%. This clonotype originated in an adult woman with HIV who was CMV-seropositive. The specimen comprised CD4+ T cells sorted from PBMCs after approximately 19-hour stimulation, sampled from a patient who received antiretroviral therapy. The rearrangement joins TRBV28 to TRBJ1-6; D may be TRBD1 (5 bases). Here the CDR3 reads CASSSPARLGAPLHF. DNA for the CDR3: TGTGCCAGCAGTTCCCCCGCGAGGTTAGGGGCACCCCTCCACTTT.